This record concerns one T cell receptor (beta chain) sequence. TCRdb recomputed calls from the RT-PCR reads with MiXCR, one row per CDR3 protein. The sample gives more than 600,000 distinct CDR3 sequences, 14% of which show up once; 3% to 4.5% is in the top ten. Germline V gene data show CDR1 as DFQATT and CDR2 as SNEGSKA (reference sequence). The V gene end was trimmed by 2 bases and the J gene end by 5 bases; junction bases not matched to a gene: 8. The length of the CDR3 is 14 residues. This clonotype originated in a female donor in good health, serving as a healthy control. V is TRBV20-1 and J is TRBJ2-7; TRBD2 aligns across 8 bases. The specimen sequenced was memory CD4+ T cells from blood. The CDR3 DNA reads as TGCAGTGCTAGAAGGACTAGCTCAAGCGACGAGCAGTACTTC. This translates into CSARRTSSSDEQYF.